This is a list of T cell receptor beta chains from one sample in a study of blood T cell repertoires in COVID-19. The protocol was immunoSEQ multiplex PCR, while the TCRdb copy is restricted to in-frame clones and leaves out a portion. The sample includes 120,000 to 150,000 clones, about 85% of them seen just once. Specimen: PBMCs or T cells enriched from blood (not recorded which). The receptors come from a woman between 35 and 50 years old who had recovered from COVID-19. Both conserved end residues are trimmed from each CDR3. D genes are given only for firm matches.

D gene	J gene	V gene	CDR3 protein
.	TRBJ1-4	TRBV19	ASSTDSFFATNEKLF
TRBD1	TRBJ1-4	TRBV12-3/TRBV12-4	ASSPTGLGKLF
TRBD2	TRBJ2-3	TRBV7-9	ASSLLVAGGLADTQY
.	TRBJ1-2	TRBV5-8	ASSSRQAQGYGYT
.	TRBJ1-1	TRBV19	ASSPRVDLNTEAF
.	TRBJ2-2	TRBV27	ASSGNTGELF
.	TRBJ1-1	TRBV12-5	ASGLSGGRTEAF
TRBD2	TRBJ2-1	TRBV5-1	ASSLASGGPSSYNEQF
.	TRBJ1-4	TRBV6-5	ASSRARNEKLF
TRBD2	TRBJ2-3	TRBV7-3	ASSPGLATDTQY
TRBD2	TRBJ2-1	TRBV30	ACLFSGGGDEQF
.	TRBJ1-4	TRBV5-1	ASSLAVGENEKLF
.	TRBJ1-1	TRBV7-8	ASSLKDRGQGEAF
TRBD1	TRBJ1-3	TRBV5-1	ASREQGESSGNTIY
TRBD1	TRBJ2-1	TRBV5-1	ASSQIPGQGYNEQF